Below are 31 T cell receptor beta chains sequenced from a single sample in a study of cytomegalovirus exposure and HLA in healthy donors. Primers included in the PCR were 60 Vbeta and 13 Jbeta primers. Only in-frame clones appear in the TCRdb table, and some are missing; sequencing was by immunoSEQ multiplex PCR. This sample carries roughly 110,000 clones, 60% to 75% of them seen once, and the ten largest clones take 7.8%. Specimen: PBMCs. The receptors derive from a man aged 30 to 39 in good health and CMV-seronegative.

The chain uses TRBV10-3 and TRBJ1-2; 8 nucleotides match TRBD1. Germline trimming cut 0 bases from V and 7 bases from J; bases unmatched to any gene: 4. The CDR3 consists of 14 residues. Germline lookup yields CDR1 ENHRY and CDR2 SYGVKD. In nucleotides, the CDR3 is TGTGCCATCAGTGAGTCGACAGGGGTCGGTGGCTACACCTTC. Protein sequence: CAISESTGVGGYTF.

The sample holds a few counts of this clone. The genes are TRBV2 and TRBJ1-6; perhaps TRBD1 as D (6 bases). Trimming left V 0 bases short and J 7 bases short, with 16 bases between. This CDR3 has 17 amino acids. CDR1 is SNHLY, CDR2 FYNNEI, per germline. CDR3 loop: CASSEALGTSENSPLHF. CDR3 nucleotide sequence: TGTGCCAGCAGTGAAGCGCTTGGGACATCGGAGAATTCACCCCTCCACTTT.

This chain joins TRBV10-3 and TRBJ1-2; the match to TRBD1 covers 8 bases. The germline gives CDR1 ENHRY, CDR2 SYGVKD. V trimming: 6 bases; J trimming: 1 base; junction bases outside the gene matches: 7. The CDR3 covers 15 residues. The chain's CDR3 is CAISQGQDFNYGYTF. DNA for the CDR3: TGTGCCATCAGCCAGGGACAGGACTTTAACTATGGCTACACCTTC.

Here the CDR3 reads CASSNTDGITYNEQFF. In nucleotides, the CDR3 is TGTGCCAGCAGCAATACAGACGGGATCACCTACAATGAGCAGTTCTTC. This chain joins TRBV27 and TRBJ2-1; maybe TRBD2 (5 bases). The CDR3 sequence is 16 residues long. Trimming pared 6 bases from V and 2 bases from J, leaving 17 bases between. CDR1 MNHEY and CDR2 SMNVEV come from the germline V gene (reference sequence).

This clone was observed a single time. The CDR3 DNA reads as TGTGCCAGCAGTTTACAGGGAAGGGGCACTGAAGCTTTCTTT. Translation gives CASSLQGRGTEAFF. J is TRBJ1-1 and V is TRBV27, with a tentative D call TRBD1 (5 bases). CDR3 length: 14 amino acids. The V end lost 2 bases, the J end lost 4 bases, and 11 bases lay between the germline ends. The germline V gene encodes CDR1 MNHEY and CDR2 SMNVEV (reference sequence).

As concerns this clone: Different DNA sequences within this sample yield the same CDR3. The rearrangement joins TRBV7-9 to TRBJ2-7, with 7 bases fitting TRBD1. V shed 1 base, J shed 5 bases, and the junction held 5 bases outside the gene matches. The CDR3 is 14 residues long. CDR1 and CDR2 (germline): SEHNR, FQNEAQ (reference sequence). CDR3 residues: CASSLDNRGDEQYF. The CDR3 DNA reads TGTGCCAGCAGCTTAGATAACAGGGGAGACGAGCAGTACTTC.

CDR3 in DNA: TGCGCCAGCAGCTTGTCCACCGGGACAGTCCTCGGCTACACCTTC. Encoded protein: CASSLSTGTVLGYTF. V and J are TRBV5-1 and TRBJ1-2, with TRBD1 identical over 7 bases. This CDR3 is built from 15 residues. V trimming: 1 base; J trimming: 8 bases; junction bases outside the gene matches: 11. The germline CDR1 and CDR2 sequences are SGHRS and YFSETQ. Filled out from reference TRBV5-1 and TRBJ1-2, the complete variable domain reads KAGVTQTPRYLIKTRGQQVTLSCSPISGHRSVSWYQQTPGQGLQFLFEYFSETQRNKGNFPGRFSGRQFSNSRSEMNVSTLELGDSALYLCASSLSTGTVLGYTFGSGTRLTVV.

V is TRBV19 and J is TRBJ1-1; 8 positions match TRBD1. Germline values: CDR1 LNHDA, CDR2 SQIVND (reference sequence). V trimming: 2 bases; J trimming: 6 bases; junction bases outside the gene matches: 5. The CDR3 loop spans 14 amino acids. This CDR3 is CASSIQGAAAEAFF. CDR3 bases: TGTGCCAGTAGTATACAGGGGGCTGCGGCTGAAGCTTTCTTT.

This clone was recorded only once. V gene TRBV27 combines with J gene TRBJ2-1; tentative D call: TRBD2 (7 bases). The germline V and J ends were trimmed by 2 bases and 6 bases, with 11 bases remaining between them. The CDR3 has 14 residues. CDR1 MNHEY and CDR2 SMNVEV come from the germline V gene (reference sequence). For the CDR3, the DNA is TGTGCCAGCAGTTTAGAGGGGGGGGCCAATGAGCAGTTCTTC. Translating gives CASSLEGGANEQFF.

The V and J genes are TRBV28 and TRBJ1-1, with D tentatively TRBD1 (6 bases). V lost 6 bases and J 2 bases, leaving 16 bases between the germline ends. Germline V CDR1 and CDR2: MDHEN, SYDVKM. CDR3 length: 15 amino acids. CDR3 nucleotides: TGTGCCAGCAGCTCCGCGGACAGCGCAAACACTGAAGCTTTCTTT. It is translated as CASSSADSANTEAFF. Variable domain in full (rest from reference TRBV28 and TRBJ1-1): DVKVTQSSRYLVKRTGEKVFLECVQDMDHENMFWYRQDPGLGLRLIYFSYDVKMKEKGDIPEGYSVSREKKERFSLILESASTNQTSMYLCASSSADSANTEAFFGQGTRLTVV.

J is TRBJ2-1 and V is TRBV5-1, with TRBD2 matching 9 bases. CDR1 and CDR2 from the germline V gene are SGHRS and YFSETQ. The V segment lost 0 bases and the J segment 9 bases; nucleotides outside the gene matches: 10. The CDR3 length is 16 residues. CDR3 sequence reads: CASSLAPAGGAGEQFF. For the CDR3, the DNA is TGCGCCAGCAGCTTGGCACCTGCGGGAGGGGCCGGTGAGCAGTTCTTC. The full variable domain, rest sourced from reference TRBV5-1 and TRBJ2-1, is KAGVTQTPRYLIKTRGQQVTLSCSPISGHRSVSWYQQTPGQGLQFLFEYFSETQRNKGNFPGRFSGRQFSNSRSEMNVSTLELGDSALYLCASSLAPAGGAGEQFFGPGTRLTVL.

The CDR3 loop is CASSPGLAGGRSTDTQYF. The CDR3 nucleotides read TGTGCCAGCAGCCCCGGACTAGCGGGGGGGCGGAGCACAGATACGCAGTATTTT. V usage is TRBV11-2 and J usage is TRBJ2-3, with 15 bases matching TRBD2. Germline assignment: CDR1 SGHAT and CDR2 FQNNGV. The V gene end was trimmed by 5 bases and the J gene end by 0 bases; junction bases not matched to a gene: 6. The CDR3 has 18 amino acids.

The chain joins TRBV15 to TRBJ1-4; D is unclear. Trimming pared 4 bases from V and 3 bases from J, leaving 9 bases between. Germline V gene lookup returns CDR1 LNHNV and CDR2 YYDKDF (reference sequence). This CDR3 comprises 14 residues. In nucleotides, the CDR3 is TGTGCCACCAGCACAGGAGGGTCTAATGAAAAACTGTTTTTT. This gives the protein CATSTGGSNEKLFF.

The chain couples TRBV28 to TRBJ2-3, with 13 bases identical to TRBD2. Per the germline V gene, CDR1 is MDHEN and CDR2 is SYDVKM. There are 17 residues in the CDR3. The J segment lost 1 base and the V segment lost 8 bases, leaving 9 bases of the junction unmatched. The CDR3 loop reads CASSGLAGPIGTDTQYF. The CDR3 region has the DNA TGTGCCAGCTCGGGACTAGCGGGACCTATAGGCACAGATACGCAGTATTTT.

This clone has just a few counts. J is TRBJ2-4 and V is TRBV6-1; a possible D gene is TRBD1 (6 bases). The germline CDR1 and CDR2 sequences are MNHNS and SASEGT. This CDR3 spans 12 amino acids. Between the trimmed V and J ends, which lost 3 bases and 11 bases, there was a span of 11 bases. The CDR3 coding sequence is TGTGCCAGCAGTGAGGACAACAGGGTTCAGTACTTC. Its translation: CASSEDNRVQYF.

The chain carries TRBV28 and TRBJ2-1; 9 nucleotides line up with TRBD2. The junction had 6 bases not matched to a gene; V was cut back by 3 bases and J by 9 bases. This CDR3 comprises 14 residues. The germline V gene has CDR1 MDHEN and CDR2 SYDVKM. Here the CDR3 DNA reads TGTGCCAGCAGTTTGTTGCGGGAGGGCATTGAGCAGTTCTTC. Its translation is CASSLLREGIEQFF.

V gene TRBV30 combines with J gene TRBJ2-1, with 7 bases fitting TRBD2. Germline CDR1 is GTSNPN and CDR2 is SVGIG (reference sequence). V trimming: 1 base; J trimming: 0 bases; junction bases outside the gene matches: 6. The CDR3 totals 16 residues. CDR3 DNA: TGTGCCTGGAGTGGACTAGCCCCTAGCTCCTACAATGAGCAGTTCTTC. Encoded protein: CAWSGLAPSSYNEQFF. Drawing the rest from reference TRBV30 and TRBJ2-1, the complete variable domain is SQTIHQWPATLVQPVGSPLSLECTVEGTSNPNLYWYRQAAGRGLQLLFYSVGIGQISSEVPQNLSASRPQDRQFILSSKKLLLSDSGFYLCAWSGLAPSSYNEQFFGPGTRLTVL.

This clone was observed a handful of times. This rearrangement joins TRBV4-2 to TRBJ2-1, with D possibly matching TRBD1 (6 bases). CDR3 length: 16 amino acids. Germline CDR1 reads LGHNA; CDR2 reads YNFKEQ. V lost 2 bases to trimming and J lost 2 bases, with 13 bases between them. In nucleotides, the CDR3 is TGTGCCAGCAGCCAAATTCCGGGGACAACCTACAATGAGCAGTTCTTC. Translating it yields CASSQIPGTTYNEQFF.

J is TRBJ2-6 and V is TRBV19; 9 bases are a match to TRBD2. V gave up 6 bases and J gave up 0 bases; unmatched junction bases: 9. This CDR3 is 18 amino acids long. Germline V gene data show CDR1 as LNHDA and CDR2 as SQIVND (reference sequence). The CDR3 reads CASRNPAGGVSGANVLTF. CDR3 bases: TGTGCCAGTAGAAATCCAGCGGGGGGAGTCTCTGGGGCCAACGTCCTGACTTTC.

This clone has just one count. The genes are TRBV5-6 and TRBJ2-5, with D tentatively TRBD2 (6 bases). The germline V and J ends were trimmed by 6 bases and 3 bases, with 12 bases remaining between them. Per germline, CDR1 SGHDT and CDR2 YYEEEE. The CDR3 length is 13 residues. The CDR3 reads CASTAGTEETQYF. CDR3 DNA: TGTGCCAGCACCGCAGGGACTGAAGAGACCCAGTACTTC.

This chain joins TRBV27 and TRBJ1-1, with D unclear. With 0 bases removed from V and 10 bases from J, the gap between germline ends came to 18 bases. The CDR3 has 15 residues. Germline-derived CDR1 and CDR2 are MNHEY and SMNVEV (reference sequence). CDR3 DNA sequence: TGTGCCAGCAGTTTATCCCCCTCGGACCGCCTAGCAGCTTTCTTT. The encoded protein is CASSLSPSDRLAAFF.

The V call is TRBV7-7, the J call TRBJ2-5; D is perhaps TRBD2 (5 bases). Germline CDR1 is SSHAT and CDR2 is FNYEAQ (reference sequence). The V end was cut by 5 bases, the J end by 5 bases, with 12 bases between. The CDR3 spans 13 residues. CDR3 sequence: CASSPGSGETQYF. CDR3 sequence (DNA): TGTGCCAGCAGCCCGGGGTCGGGGGAGACCCAGTACTTC.

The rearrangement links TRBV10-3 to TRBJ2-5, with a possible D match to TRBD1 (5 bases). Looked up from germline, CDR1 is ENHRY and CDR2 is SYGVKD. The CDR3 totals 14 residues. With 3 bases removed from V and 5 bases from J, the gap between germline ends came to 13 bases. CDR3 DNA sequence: TGTGCCATCAGTGATCGCAGGGTCGGGGAGACCCAGTACTTC. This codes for CAISDRRVGETQYF.

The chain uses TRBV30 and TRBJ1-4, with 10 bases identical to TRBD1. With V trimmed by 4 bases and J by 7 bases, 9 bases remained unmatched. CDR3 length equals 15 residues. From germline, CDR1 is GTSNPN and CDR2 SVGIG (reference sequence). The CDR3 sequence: CAWTDGTGVGEKLFF. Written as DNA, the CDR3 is TGTGCCTGGACCGACGGGACAGGGGTCGGTGAAAAACTGTTTTTT.

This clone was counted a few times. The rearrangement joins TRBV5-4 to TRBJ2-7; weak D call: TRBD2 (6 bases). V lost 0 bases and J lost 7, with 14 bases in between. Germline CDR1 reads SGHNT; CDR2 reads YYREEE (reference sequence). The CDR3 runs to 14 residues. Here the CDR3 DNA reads TGTGCCAGCAGCTTGGGACTAGGGTCTAGGGAGCAGTACTTC. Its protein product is CASSLGLGSREQYF.

The CDR3 DNA sequence: TGTGCCAGCAGTTTAGGGGACAGGGGTACCTACGAGCAGTACTTC. Encoded protein: CASSLGDRGTYEQYF. The rearrangement uses TRBV27 and TRBJ2-7, with 10 bases lining up with TRBD1. Germline values: CDR1 MNHEY, CDR2 SMNVEV (reference sequence). The ends lost 2 bases at V and 2 bases at J; junction bases unmatched: 3. This CDR3 has 15 residues.

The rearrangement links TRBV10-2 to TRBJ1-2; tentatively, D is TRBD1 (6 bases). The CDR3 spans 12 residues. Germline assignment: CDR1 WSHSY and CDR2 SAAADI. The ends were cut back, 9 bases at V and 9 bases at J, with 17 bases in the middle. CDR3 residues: CASRQERASYTF. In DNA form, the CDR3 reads TGCGCCAGTCGACAGGAACGAGCAAGCTACACCTTC.

CDR3 DNA sequence: TGTGCCAGCAGGAGGGATGGGGGCGTGGAGACCCAGTACTTC. Translated, it gives CASRRDGGVETQYF. V usage is TRBV6-5 and J usage is TRBJ2-5, with D tentatively TRBD1 (6 bases). Germline CDR1 and CDR2: MNHEY and SVGAGI. Trimming pared 6 bases from V and 5 bases from J, leaving 16 bases between. The CDR3 has 14 amino acids.

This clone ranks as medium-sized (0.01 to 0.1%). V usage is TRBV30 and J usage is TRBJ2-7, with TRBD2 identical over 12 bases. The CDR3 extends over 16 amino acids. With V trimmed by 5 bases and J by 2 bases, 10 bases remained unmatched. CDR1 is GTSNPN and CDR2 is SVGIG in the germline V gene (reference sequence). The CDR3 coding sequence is TGTGCCTGGGCTAGGCGGACTAGCGGGGTAGCCTACGAGCAGTACTTC. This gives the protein CAWARRTSGVAYEQYF.

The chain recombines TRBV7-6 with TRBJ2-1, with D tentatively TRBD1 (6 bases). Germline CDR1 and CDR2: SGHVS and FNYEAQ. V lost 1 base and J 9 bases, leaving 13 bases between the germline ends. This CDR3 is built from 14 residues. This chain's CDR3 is CASSLGPQGPEQFF. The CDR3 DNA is TGTGCCAGCAGCTTAGGTCCCCAGGGGCCTGAGCAGTTCTTC.

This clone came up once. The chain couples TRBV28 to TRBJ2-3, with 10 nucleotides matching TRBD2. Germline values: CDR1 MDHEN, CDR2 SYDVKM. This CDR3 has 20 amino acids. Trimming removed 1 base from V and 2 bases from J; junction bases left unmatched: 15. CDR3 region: CASSLLPGKEREGHTDTQYF. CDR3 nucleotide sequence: TGTGCCAGCAGTTTATTACCAGGGAAGGAGCGGGAGGGCCACACAGATACGCAGTATTTT.